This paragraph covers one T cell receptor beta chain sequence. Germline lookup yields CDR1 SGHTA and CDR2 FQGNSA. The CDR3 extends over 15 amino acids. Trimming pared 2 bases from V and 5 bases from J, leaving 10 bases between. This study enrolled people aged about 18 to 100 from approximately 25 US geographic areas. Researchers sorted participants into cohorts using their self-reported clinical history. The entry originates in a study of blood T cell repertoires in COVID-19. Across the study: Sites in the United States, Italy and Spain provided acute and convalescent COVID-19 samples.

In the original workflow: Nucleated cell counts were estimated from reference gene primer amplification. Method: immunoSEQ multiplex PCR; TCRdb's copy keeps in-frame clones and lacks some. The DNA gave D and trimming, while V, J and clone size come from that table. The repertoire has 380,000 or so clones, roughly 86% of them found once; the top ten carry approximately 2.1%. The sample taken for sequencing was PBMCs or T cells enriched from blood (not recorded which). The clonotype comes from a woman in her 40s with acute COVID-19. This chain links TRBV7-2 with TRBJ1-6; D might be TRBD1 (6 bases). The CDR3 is CASSLLGQNNSPLHF. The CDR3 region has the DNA TGTGCCAGCAGCTTATTAGGACAGAATAATTCACCCCTCCACTTT.